These 7 T cell receptor beta chains share one sample of origin, sequenced in a study of cytomegalovirus exposure and HLA in healthy donors. Researchers ran the PCR with 60 Vbeta and 13 Jbeta primers. This table comes from immunoSEQ multiplex PCR, and its TCRdb copy is limited to in-frame clones, with some not included. Of approximately 170,000 clones listed, roughly 75% are singletons. Sequencing was performed on PBMCs. These TCRs come from a man in his thirties or forties in good health and CMV-seropositive.

V is TRBV6-6 and J is TRBJ2-1, with 7 nucleotides matching TRBD1. Per germline, CDR1 MNHNY and CDR2 SVGAGI (reference sequence). Unmatched junction bases numbered 5, after V lost 7 bases and J lost 2 bases. This CDR3 contains 14 residues. The CDR3 DNA reads as TGTGCCAGCAATCCCGGGACAGCCTACAATGAGCAGTTCTTC. Translation gives CASNPGTAYNEQFF.

V usage is TRBV5-6 and J usage is TRBJ2-7, with a possible D match to TRBD2 (5 bases). With 3 bases removed from V and 6 bases from J, the gap between germline ends came to 16 bases. CDR1 and CDR2 (germline): SGHDT, YYEEEE. This CDR3 spans 14 amino acids. CDR3 coding DNA: TGTGCCAGCAGCTCCCGAGGACCGGCGGGCGAGCAGTACTTC. This translates into CASSSRGPAGEQYF.

The chain is built from TRBV4-1 and TRBJ1-4; D gene unclear. Germline V gene lookup returns CDR1 MGHRA and CDR2 YSYEKL. The CDR3 totals 16 residues. V gave up 0 bases and J gave up 1 base, with 9 bases separating them. This chain's CDR3 is CASSQEMVRTNEKLFF. Here the CDR3 DNA reads TGCGCCAGCAGCCAAGAGATGGTGAGAACTAATGAAAAACTGTTTTTT.

The rearrangement links TRBV6-1 to TRBJ1-2; 8 nucleotides align to TRBD1. Germline values: CDR1 MNHNS, CDR2 SASEGT. The junction had 12 bases not matched to a gene; V was cut back by 9 bases and J by 3 bases. The CDR3 runs to 15 residues. CDR3 sequence: CASRIRDRKDYGYTF. The CDR3 DNA reads as TGTGCCAGTAGAATCCGGGACAGGAAAGACTATGGCTACACCTTC.

The gene calls are TRBV30 and TRBJ1-1; D not resolved. Trimming stripped 3 bases from V and 0 bases from J, with 11 bases between. Germline CDR1 GTSNPN, CDR2 SVGIG (reference sequence). The CDR3 has 14 residues. CDR3 sequence reads: CAWRREKLNTEAFF. CDR3 DNA sequence: TGTGCCTGGAGGAGAGAGAAACTGAACACTGAAGCTTTCTTT. The full variable domain, with the rest looked up from reference TRBV30 and TRBJ1-1, is SQTIHQWPATLVQPVGSPLSLECTVEGTSNPNLYWYRQAAGRGLQLLFYSVGIGQISSEVPQNLSASRPQDRQFILSSKKLLLSDSGFYLCAWRREKLNTEAFFGQGTRLTVV.

The chain employs TRBV30 and TRBJ2-7, with a tentative D call TRBD2 (7 bases). V lost 5 bases, J lost 3 bases, and 14 bases lay in between. This CDR3 spans 13 amino acids. CDR1 is GTSNPN, CDR2 SVGIG, per germline (reference sequence). The CDR3 bases are TGTGCCTGGGGGGGGGCGCGGGGCTACGAGCAGTACTTC. Translation: CAWGGARGYEQYF.

The V and J genes are TRBV7-6 and TRBJ1-5; D unresolved. The germline V and J ends were trimmed by 1 base and 4 bases, with 8 bases remaining between them. Germline V CDR1 and CDR2: SGHVS, FNYEAQ. This CDR3 contains 14 residues. CDR3 sequence (DNA): TGTGCCAGCAGCTTAGGGGCAGTAAATCAGCCCCAGCATTTT. Translated, it gives CASSLGAVNQPQHF.